A single sample gave rise to the 13 T cell receptor beta chains below, sequenced in a study of blood T cell repertoires in COVID-19. The repertoire was sequenced with immunoSEQ multiplex PCR; TCRdb's copy has only in-frame clones and lacks some. The sample holds approximately 250,000 clones, more than 85% seen once. The material sequenced was PBMCs or T cells enriched from blood (not recorded which). These receptors were taken from a man aged 35-49 years who had been exposed to COVID-19.

The V call is TRBV7-2, the J call TRBJ1-2, with D perhaps TRBD1 (5 bases). V lost 5 bases, J lost 0 bases, and 10 bases lay in between. Looked up from germline, CDR1 is SGHTA and CDR2 is FQGNSA. The CDR3 is made up of 14 amino acids. CDR3 residues: CASSLGHANYGYTF. The CDR3 nucleotides read TGTGCCAGCAGCCTCGGACACGCTAACTATGGCTACACCTTC.

The chain recombines TRBV6-4 with TRBJ2-2, with 7 bases fitting TRBD1. This CDR3 has 17 amino acids. V was pared by 6 bases and J by 6 bases, with 16 bases of the junction left unmatched. Germline values: CDR1 MRHNA, CDR2 SNTAGT. CDR3 sequence reads: CASSLTGDTFNSGELFF. The CDR3 DNA reads TGTGCCAGCAGCCTTACAGGGGACACATTCAATTCCGGGGAGCTGTTTTTT.

Turning to this clone: At one end the junction does not follow the germline gene, possibly because of a read error. The chain couples TRBV5-4 to TRBJ1-6; D ambiguous. This CDR3 region has 12 residues. Germline values: CDR1 SGHNT, CDR2 YYREEE (reference sequence). CDR3 in amino acids: CASSSNNSPLHF. CDR3 nucleotide sequence: TGTGCCAGCAGCTCCAATAATTCACCCCTCCACTTT.

This clone was detected once. V is TRBV10-2 and J is TRBJ1-5, with 7 bases matching TRBD1. V shed 5 bases and J 4 bases; nucleotides not matched to a gene: 2. The CDR3 sequence is 13 residues long. CDR1 is WSHSY and CDR2 is SAAADI in the germline V gene. DNA for the CDR3: TGCGCCAGCAGTCCAGGGGGTAATCAGCCCCAGCATTTT. Translation: CASSPGGNQPQHF.

This rearrangement joins TRBV19 to TRBJ2-3; D ambiguous. CDR1 is LNHDA and CDR2 is SQIVND in the germline V gene (reference sequence). V lost 3 bases, J lost 1 base, and 8 bases lay in between. The CDR3 covers 14 residues. The CDR3 DNA reads as TGTGCCAGTAGTATTCTATCGGGCACAGATACGCAGTATTTT. The encoded protein is CASSILSGTDTQYF.

This sequence joins TRBV2 and TRBJ2-1; TRBD2 matches at 13 bases. Germline lookup yields CDR1 SNHLY and CDR2 FYNNEI. V shed 5 bases and J 7 bases; nucleotides not matched to a gene: 5. The CDR3 loop spans 15 amino acids. The CDR3 is CASSPGTSGINEQFF. The CDR3 DNA reads TGTGCCAGCAGTCCCGGGACTAGCGGGATAAATGAGCAGTTCTTC.

The genes are TRBV5-1 and TRBJ1-5; TRBD1 aligns across 8 bases. From germline, CDR1 is SGHRS and CDR2 YFSETQ. CDR3 length: 15 residues. V lost 0 bases and J lost 4; bases outside the gene matches: 3. CDR3 amino acids: CASSLETGVNQPQHF. DNA of the CDR3: TGCGCCAGCAGCTTGGAGACAGGGGTTAATCAGCCCCAGCATTTT. Variable domain in full (rest from reference TRBV5-1 and TRBJ1-5): KAGVTQTPRYLIKTRGQQVTLSCSPISGHRSVSWYQQTPGQGLQFLFEYFSETQRNKGNFPGRFSGRQFSNSRSEMNVSTLELGDSALYLCASSLETGVNQPQHFGDGTRLSIL.

The chain carries TRBV4-2 and TRBJ2-3, with 13 bases aligning to TRBD2. The CDR3 is 18 residues long. Germline V CDR1 and CDR2: LGHNA, YNFKEQ. After removal of 1 base from V and 5 bases from J, the junction contained 9 bases not matched to a gene. The CDR3 loop is CASSQGTSGSARGDTQYF. CDR3 DNA: TGTGCCAGCAGCCAAGGGACTAGCGGGAGCGCGCGAGGAGATACGCAGTATTTT.

This chain uses TRBV6-2 or TRBV6-3 with TRBJ2-1, with TRBD2 matching 12 bases. This CDR3 region has 18 residues. Per the germline V gene, CDR1 is MNHEY and CDR2 is SVGEGT. V shed 7 bases and J 2 bases; nucleotides not matched to a gene: 12. CDR3 in amino acids: CASTPWTSGNLAYNEQFF. DNA for the CDR3: TGTGCCAGCACCCCCTGGACTAGCGGGAACCTCGCCTACAATGAGCAGTTCTTC.

The V call is TRBV29-1, the J call TRBJ2-1; TRBD2 matches 10 bases. The CDR3 covers 14 residues. V trimming: 6 bases; J trimming: 5 bases; junction bases outside the gene matches: 7. Germline V lookup: CDR1 SQVTM, CDR2 ANQGSEA. The CDR3 protein is CSVNPGLAHNEQFF. The CDR3 region has the DNA TGCAGCGTAAACCCGGGACTAGCGCACAATGAGCAGTTCTTC.

This chain joins TRBV19 and TRBJ2-5; TRBD1 aligns across 9 bases. CDR1 is LNHDA, CDR2 SQIVND, per germline (reference sequence). V trimming: 4 bases; J trimming: 5 bases; junction bases outside the gene matches: 11. The CDR3 spans 16 residues. This chain's CDR3 is CASSRGTGSGVETQYF. For the CDR3, the DNA is TGTGCCAGTAGTAGGGGGACAGGGAGTGGAGTTGAGACCCAGTACTTC.

The genes are TRBV19 and TRBJ1-5, with TRBD1 matching over 7 bases. This CDR3 has 14 residues. J gave up 6 bases and V 6 bases, and 8 bases lay outside the gene matches. Per germline, CDR1 LNHDA and CDR2 SQIVND (reference sequence). Here the CDR3 reads CASRTDRAGQPQHF. The CDR3 DNA follows: TGTGCCAGTAGAACCGACAGGGCTGGTCAGCCCCAGCATTTT.

V is TRBV21-1 and J is TRBJ1-2; no check of the table's D call, TRBD1, against the DNA was made. TRBV21-1 is a pseudogene segment. CDR3 size: 16 residues. CDR3 amino acids: CASNPGQGTLGYGYTF. The CDR3, as DNA: TGTGCCAGCAACCCGGGACAGGGTACTCTAGGCTATGGCTACACCTTC.